The table lists the clone carrying this TCR beta chain with a few counts. Per germline, CDR1 DFQATT and CDR2 SNEGSKA (reference sequence). The CDR3 totals 16 residues. Trimming removed 5 bases at V and 2 bases at J, with 22 bases between. MiXCR was run by TCRdb on the RT-PCR reads, yielding one entry per CDR3 protein. The sample holds hundreds of thousands of distinct CDR3 sequences, 13% to 15% seen once. The chain joins TRBV20-1 to TRBJ2-7; D remains unclear. This receptor was obtained from a female donor in good health, serving as a healthy control. The material sequenced was memory CD4+ T cells from blood. The CDR3 reads CSALGFQRLMAYEQYF. As DNA, the CDR3 is TGCAGTGCTCTCGGTTTTCAGCGCTTGATGGCCTACGAGCAGTACTTC.